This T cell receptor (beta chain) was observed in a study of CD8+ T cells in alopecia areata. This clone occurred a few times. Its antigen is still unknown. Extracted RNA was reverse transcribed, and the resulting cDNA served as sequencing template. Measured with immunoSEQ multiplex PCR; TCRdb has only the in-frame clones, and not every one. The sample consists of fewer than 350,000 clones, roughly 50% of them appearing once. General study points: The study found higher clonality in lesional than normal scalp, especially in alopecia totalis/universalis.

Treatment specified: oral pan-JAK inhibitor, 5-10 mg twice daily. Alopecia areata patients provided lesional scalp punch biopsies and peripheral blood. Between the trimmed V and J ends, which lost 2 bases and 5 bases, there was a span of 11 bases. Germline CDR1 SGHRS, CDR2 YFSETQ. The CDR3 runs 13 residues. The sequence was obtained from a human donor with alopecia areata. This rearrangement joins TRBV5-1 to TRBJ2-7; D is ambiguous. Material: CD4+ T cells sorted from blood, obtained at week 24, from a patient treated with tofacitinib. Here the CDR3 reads CASSFPRIDEQYF. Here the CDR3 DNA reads TGCGCCAGCAGCTTCCCCCGGATTGACGAGCAGTACTTC.